Only one count was recorded for the clone carrying this T cell receptor (beta chain). The antigen remains unidentified. V shed 2 bases and J shed 10 bases, with 11 bases lying between them. CDR1 and CDR2 (germline): SGHDN, FVKESK. CDR3 length equals 12 residues. Sequencing was performed with immunoSEQ multiplex PCR; in TCRdb, only in-frame clones are kept and a portion is missing. The table lists 75,000 to 90,000 clones, about 87% of them singletons. These data come from a study of identifying expanded T cells in peripheral blood. Overall study findings and caveats: Approximately 2-week clone count variance significantly increased as total template count grew.

The receptor was derived from a person aged 18 to 75 in good health. Sequencing used blood. This chain connects TRBV14 to TRBJ2-5; the D gene is possibly TRBD2 (6 bases). The CDR3, as DNA: TGTGCCAGCAGCCAACAACGGCGGGACCAGTACTTC. The encoded protein is CASSQQRRDQYF.